These 20 T cell receptor beta chains share one sample of origin, sequenced in a study of blood T cell repertoires in COVID-19. Sequencing used immunoSEQ multiplex PCR; TCRdb keeps in-frame clones, though not all of them. The sample consists of approximately 89,000 clones, around 80% of them appearing once. Sequencing input: peripheral blood. Every receptor here comes from a human donor in a cohort sampled during active COVID-19.

The chain employs TRBV7-3 and TRBJ2-1; 14 bases agree with TRBD2. Germline lookup yields CDR1 SGHTA and CDR2 FQGTGA. This CDR3 contains 17 residues. V shed 4 bases, J shed 6 bases, and the junction held 8 bases outside the gene matches. The CDR3 region has the DNA TGTGCCAGCAGCTCCCCCAGGACTAGCGGGAGGAGCAATGAGCAGTTCTTC. Protein sequence: CASSSPRTSGRSNEQFF. Looking up the rest from reference TRBV7-3 and TRBJ2-1 gives the full variable domain: GAGVSQTPSNKVTEKGKYVELRCDPISGHTALYWYRQSLGQGPEFLIYFQGTGAADDSGLPNDRFFAVRPEGSVSTLKIQRTERGDSAVYLCASSSPRTSGRSNEQFFGPGTRLTVL.

V usage is TRBV27 and J usage is TRBJ1-5, with D unresolved. This CDR3 is built from 14 residues. CDR1 is MNHEY and CDR2 is SMNVEV in the germline V gene (reference sequence). Trimming took off 5 bases at V and 2 bases at J, with 10 bases between the two ends. CDR3 sequence: CASSVQAGNQPQHF. The CDR3 DNA sequence: TGTGCCAGCAGTGTTCAGGCTGGCAATCAGCCCCAGCATTTT.

The V and J genes are TRBV27 and TRBJ1-1; TRBD1 is a possible D gene (5 bases). From germline, CDR1 is MNHEY and CDR2 SMNVEV (reference sequence). The CDR3 is made up of 12 amino acids. The V end lost 6 bases, the J end lost 7 bases, and 12 bases lay between the germline ends. CDR3 loop: CASSRNRLEAFF. As DNA, the CDR3 is TGTGCCAGCAGCCGAAACAGGCTTGAAGCTTTCTTT.

CDR3 sequence (DNA): TGTGCCAGCAGCTTAACAGCAGGTGAAGCTTTCTTT. Translating it yields CASSLTAGEAFF. J is TRBJ1-1 and V is TRBV7-3; D is unclear. With 0 bases removed from V and 7 bases from J, the gap between germline ends came to 6 bases. The CDR3 has 12 residues. Germline V gene sequence: CDR1 SGHTA, CDR2 FQGTGA.

This chain uses TRBV18 with TRBJ1-1; TRBD1 matches at 10 bases. CDR1 is KGHSH, CDR2 LQKENI, per germline. J lost 5 bases, V lost 3 bases, and 12 bases had no gene match. The CDR3 spans 17 residues. This chain's CDR3 is CASSPRNIRTGGTEAFF. CDR3 nucleotides: TGTGCCAGCTCACCCCGAAATATCAGGACAGGGGGGACTGAAGCTTTCTTT.

The rearrangement joins TRBV30 to TRBJ2-7; TRBD2 might be the D (6 bases). V shed 4 bases and J shed 0 bases, with 13 bases lying between them. This CDR3 is 14 amino acids long. The V gene's germline CDR1 is GTSNPN and CDR2 SVGIG (reference sequence). This CDR3 reads CAWTTRRGSYEQYF. DNA for the CDR3: TGTGCCTGGACCACCAGGAGGGGCTCCTACGAGCAGTACTTC.

This clone was recorded only once. The J gene is TRBJ2-7, the V gene TRBV2, with 7 bases that match TRBD1. The junction had 21 bases not matched to a gene; V was cut back by 9 bases and J by 7 bases. The CDR3 is 16 residues long. Germline V CDR1 and CDR2: SNHLY, FYNNEI. The CDR3 sequence: CASSFTTYDRAGEQYF. Written as DNA, the CDR3 is TGTGCCAGTAGCTTTACCACCTATGACAGGGCAGGGGAGCAGTACTTC.

This clone was recorded once. The chain uses TRBV3-1 (or the pseudogene TRBV3-2) and TRBJ2-5; weak D call: TRBD2 (5 bases). The V end lost 1 base, the J end lost 5 bases, and 8 bases lay between the germline ends. CDR1 LGHDT and CDR2 YNNKEL come from the germline V gene (reference sequence). The length of the CDR3 is 13 residues. The CDR3 region is CASSQGTGETQYF. CDR3 DNA sequence: TGTGCCAGCAGCCAAGGTACGGGGGAGACCCAGTACTTC.

The chain couples TRBV24-1 to TRBJ2-7; 14 positions agree with TRBD2. The CDR3 contains 16 residues. Germline values: CDR1 KGHDR, CDR2 SFDVKD. Unmatched junction bases numbered 9, after V lost 7 bases and J lost 5 bases. As DNA, the CDR3 is TGTGCCACCAGCACAAGGACTAGCGGGAGGTTCGACGAGCAGTACTTC. This translates into CATSTRTSGRFDEQYF.

This clone has more than one count but fewer than ten. The genes are TRBV10-1 and TRBJ2-2; 8 bases are shared with TRBD1. The ends lost 6 bases at V and 3 bases at J; junction bases unmatched: 3. The CDR3 consists of 14 residues. Germline V gene lookup returns CDR1 WNHNN and CDR2 SYGVQD (reference sequence). The CDR3 loop reads CASRDRGDTGELFF. CDR3 DNA sequence: TGCGCCAGCAGAGACAGGGGAGACACCGGGGAGCTGTTTTTT.

The table lists this clone with a few counts. The V call is TRBV6-5, the J call TRBJ1-5, with a weak D call TRBD1 (5 bases). The germline V gene has CDR1 MNHEY and CDR2 SVGAGI. Trimming pared 4 bases from V and 3 bases from J, leaving 16 bases between. There are 16 residues in the CDR3. The chain's CDR3 is CASSLSGGKPNQPQHF. The CDR3 coding sequence is TGTGCCAGCAGTTTATCCGGGGGAAAGCCCAATCAGCCCCAGCATTTT.

This chain connects TRBV28 to TRBJ1-3; tentatively, D is TRBD1 (6 bases). CDR1 and CDR2 (germline): MDHEN, SYDVKM. The CDR3 totals 13 residues. The V end was cut by 10 bases, the J end by 5 bases, with 15 bases between. This chain's CDR3 is CATNGGGRNTIYF. The CDR3 nucleotides are TGTGCCACCAATGGGGGCGGTAGAAACACCATATATTTT. The whole variable domain, filled in from reference TRBV28 and TRBJ1-3, reads DVKVTQSSRYLVKRTGEKVFLECVQDMDHENMFWYRQDPGLGLRLIYFSYDVKMKEKGDIPEGYSVSREKKERFSLILESASTNQTSMYLCATNGGGRNTIYFGEGSWLTVV.

The rearrangement joins TRBV3-1 (or the pseudogene TRBV3-2) to TRBJ1-2; D is perhaps TRBD1 (5 bases). The germline gives CDR1 LGHDT, CDR2 YNNKEL (reference sequence). The CDR3 has 13 residues. V lost 1 base and J 7 bases, leaving 10 bases between the germline ends. CDR3: CASSQVRGGGYTF. The CDR3 DNA sequence: TGTGCCAGCAGCCAAGTTCGCGGGGGTGGCTACACCTTC.

The rearrangement links TRBV5-1 to TRBJ2-3; tentative D call: TRBD2 (6 bases). V gave up 1 base and J gave up 2 bases, with 14 bases separating them. The CDR3 extends over 16 amino acids. Looked up from germline, CDR1 is SGHRS and CDR2 is YFSETQ. The CDR3 DNA sequence: TGCGCCAGCAGCTTGCCCCGGGACTTGAACACAGATACGCAGTATTTT. This gives the protein CASSLPRDLNTDTQYF.

The chain recombines TRBV27 with TRBJ1-2; TRBD1 matches 7 bases. Germline V lookup: CDR1 MNHEY, CDR2 SMNVEV (reference sequence). V shed 2 bases, J shed 8 bases, and the junction held 5 bases outside the gene matches. The CDR3 sequence is 13 residues long. The CDR3 loop reads CASSLRQGVGYTF. The DNA of the CDR3 is TGTGCCAGCAGTTTAAGGCAGGGGGTGGGCTACACCTTC.

This chain uses TRBV10-3 with TRBJ1-2, with no clear D. The CDR3 sequence is 13 residues long. Germline values: CDR1 ENHRY, CDR2 SYGVKD. With 7 bases removed from V and 0 bases from J, the gap between germline ends came to 9 bases. CDR3 sequence (DNA): TGTGCCATCACTCCAGGTCCTAACTATGGCTACACCTTC. Its protein product is CAITPGPNYGYTF.

This clone was seen once. DNA for the CDR3: TGTGCCAGTAGTATAGAGCCACCGGGACTCCGTTTAAATGAGCAGTTCTTC. It encodes CASSIEPPGLRLNEQFF. V gene TRBV19 combines with J gene TRBJ2-1; D might be TRBD2 (6 bases). Trimming shortened V by 0 bases and J by 7 bases, and 19 bases separated the two germline ends. The CDR3 sequence is 17 residues long. Germline-derived CDR1 and CDR2 are LNHDA and SQIVND (reference sequence).

This chain uses TRBV10-3 with TRBJ1-3, with D hard to call. Germline values: CDR1 ENHRY, CDR2 SYGVKD. The CDR3 is 15 residues long. Trimming pared 0 bases from V and 0 bases from J, leaving 6 bases between. This chain's CDR3 is CAISESGGSGNTIYF. Here the CDR3 DNA reads TGTGCCATCAGTGAGTCCGGAGGCTCTGGAAACACCATATATTTT.

J is TRBJ1-1 and V is TRBV28, with D possibly TRBD1 on 5 matching bases. Germline CDR1 is MDHEN and CDR2 is SYDVKM. V lost 5 bases and J lost 0, with 13 bases in between. The CDR3 totals 15 residues. The CDR3 DNA reads TGTGCCAGCAGTCCCCTCGGACATTTGAACACTGAAGCTTTCTTT. The encoded protein is CASSPLGHLNTEAFF.

V usage is TRBV5-1 and J usage is TRBJ2-4; 12 nucleotides agree with TRBD2. From germline, CDR1 is SGHRS and CDR2 YFSETQ. J gave up 9 bases and V 3 bases, and 10 bases lay outside the gene matches. There are 16 residues in the CDR3. This CDR3 is CASSSSGRAENTIQYF. The CDR3, as DNA: TGCGCCAGCAGCTCTAGCGGGAGGGCTGAGAACACCATTCAGTACTTC.